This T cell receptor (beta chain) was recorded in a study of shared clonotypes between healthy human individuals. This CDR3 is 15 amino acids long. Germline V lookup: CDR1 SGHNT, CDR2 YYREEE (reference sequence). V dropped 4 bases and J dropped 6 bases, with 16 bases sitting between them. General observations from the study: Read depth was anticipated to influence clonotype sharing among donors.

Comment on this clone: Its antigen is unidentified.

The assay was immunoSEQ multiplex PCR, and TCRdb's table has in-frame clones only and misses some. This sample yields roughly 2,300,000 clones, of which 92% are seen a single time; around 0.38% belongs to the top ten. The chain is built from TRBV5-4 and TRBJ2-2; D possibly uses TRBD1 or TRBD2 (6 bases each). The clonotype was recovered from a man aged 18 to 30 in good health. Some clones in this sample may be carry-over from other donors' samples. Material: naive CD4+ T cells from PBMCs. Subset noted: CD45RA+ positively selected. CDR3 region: CASSQGTSYPGELFF. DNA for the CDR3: TGTGCCAGCAGCCAGGGGACTTCTTATCCCGGGGAGCTGTTTTTT.